Listed here are 5 T cell receptor beta chains from one sample, sequenced in a study of blood T cell repertoires in COVID-19 (dated by TCRdb to 2019 to 2021). Library preparation used the immunoSEQ multiplex PCR assay. This is the immuneACCESS table as TCRdb keeps it, with only in-frame sequences that have V and J called. A part of the clones is gone; compared with another copy, unresolved V genes explain less than half, and the rest is unexplained. This sample lists a few hundred thousand clones; roughly four fifths were detected once. The leading ten clones occupy roughly 1.9% of the sample. The specimen was peripheral blood. The receptors come from a young man who had recovered from COVID-19.

The genes are TRBV7-9 and TRBJ2-1; 11 nucleotides line up with TRBD1. Trimming took 0 bases from V and 8 from J; bases not matched to a gene: 9. The germline gives CDR1 SEHNR, CDR2 FQNEAQ (reference sequence). The CDR3 loop spans 17 amino acids. The CDR3 loop reads CASSLAGGTGGRDEQFF. The DNA for the CDR3 is TGTGCCAGCAGCTTAGCAGGCGGGACAGGGGGACGGGATGAGCAGTTCTTC.

The chain has TRBV7-3 and TRBJ2-1; D possibly corresponds to TRBD1 (6 bases). This CDR3 comprises 16 residues. V lost 1 base to trimming and J lost 5 bases, with 15 bases between them. Germline assignment: CDR1 SGHTA and CDR2 FQGTGA. The CDR3 nucleotides are TGTGCCAGCAGCTTAAGTTTTGGGACACAAAACAATGAGCAGTTCTTC. Protein: CASSLSFGTQNNEQFF.

A remark on this clone: The sample contains more than one DNA sequence encoding this CDR3. This rearrangement joins TRBV9 to TRBJ1-5, with D unclear. The CDR3 is 14 amino acids. Deletions cut 0 bases from V and 0 bases from J, with 4 bases between. Germline-derived CDR1 and CDR2 are SGDLS and YYNGEE. The CDR3 sequence: CASSVDNSNQPQHF. The CDR3 nucleotides are TGTGCCAGCAGCGTAGACAATAGCAATCAGCCCCAGCATTTT.

J is TRBJ1-5 and V is TRBV19; D is possibly TRBD1 (6 bases). Trimming stripped 9 bases from V and 2 bases from J, with 11 bases between. Looked up from germline, CDR1 is LNHDA and CDR2 is SQIVND (reference sequence). CDR3 length: 13 residues. The CDR3 loop reads CASRTVGNQPQHF. CDR3 DNA sequence: TGTGCCAGCAGGACAGTGGGCAATCAGCCCCAGCATTTT. Supplemented by reference TRBV19 and TRBJ1-5, the full variable domain reads DGGITQSPKYLFRKEGQNVTLSCEQNLNHDAMYWYRQDPGQGLRLIYYSQIVNDFQKGDIAEGYSVSREKKESFPLTVTSAQKNPTAFYLCASRTVGNQPQHFGDGTRLSIL.

This clone was seen a few times. V and J are TRBV7-9 and TRBJ1-5; D ambiguous. The ends were cut back, 5 bases at V and 5 bases at J, with 7 bases in the middle. Germline-derived CDR1 and CDR2 are SEHNR and FQNEAQ (reference sequence). This CDR3 has 12 amino acids. In nucleotides, the CDR3 is TGTGCCAGCAGCCCGGAGGATCAGCCCCAGCATTTT. Translation: CASSPEDQPQHF.